The 26 T cell receptor beta chains presented below share a single source sample, sequenced in a study of identical twins. TCRdb called the 5' RACE reads again in MiXCR, with one record for every CDR3 protein. The sample consists of hundreds of thousands of distinct CDR3 sequences, 5.5% to 6.5% of them appearing once. Material: naive T cells sorted from blood. The receptors were gathered from a man aged 18 to 30 in good health.

The chain is built from TRBV7-9 and TRBJ2-2; 7 nucleotides align to TRBD1. J gave up 3 bases and V 5 bases, and 6 bases lay outside the gene matches. CDR3 length: 15 amino acids. Germline-derived CDR1 and CDR2 are SEHNR and FQNEAQ (reference sequence). The CDR3 DNA sequence: TGTGCCAGCAGCCCGACAGGGTCGGACACCGGGGAGCTGTTTTTT. It yields the protein CASSPTGSDTGELFF.

This clonotype turned up a few times. The gene calls are TRBV18 and TRBJ1-5, with a possible D match to TRBD1 (6 bases). The V end lost 6 bases, the J end lost 3 bases, and 15 bases lay between the germline ends. Germline V lookup: CDR1 KGHSH, CDR2 LQKENI. This CDR3 region has 15 residues. The CDR3 bases are TGTGCCAGCTCCCCGCCAGGGGTGGACAATCAGCCCCAGCATTTT. Translation gives CASSPPGVDNQPQHF.

The chain employs TRBV7-6 and TRBJ2-7; D gene uncertain. Trimming pared 1 base from V and 5 bases from J, leaving 9 bases between. The CDR3 runs 13 residues. Germline CDR1 reads SGHVS; CDR2 reads FNYEAQ. CDR3 protein: CASSLGWVHEQYV. DNA for the CDR3: TGTGCCAGCAGCTTAGGCTGGGTTCACGAGCAGTACGTC.

This clonotype was counted many times. The chain joins TRBV6-1 to TRBJ1-4; D gene ambiguous. The ends were cut back, 11 bases at V and 8 bases at J, with 18 bases in the middle. Germline V gives CDR1 MNHNS, CDR2 SASEGT. CDR3 length equals 13 residues. For the CDR3, the DNA is TGTGCCGTCGGCGTTGAGGGATCAGAAAAACTGTTTTTT. Amino acid sequence: CAVGVEGSEKLFF.

In its sample, this clonotype was seen a few times. The chain carries TRBV18 and TRBJ1-1; D gene uncertain. V lost 3 bases to trimming and J lost 0 bases, with 8 bases between them. This CDR3 has 14 residues. Germline CDR1 is KGHSH and CDR2 is LQKENI. For the CDR3, the DNA is TGTGCCAGCTCACCGGAAGTTTTGAACACTGAAGCTTTCTTT. Its translation: CASSPEVLNTEAFF.

This clonotype was detected only a few times. V usage is TRBV6-4 and J usage is TRBJ1-1; 7 positions match TRBD1. V was clipped by 7 bases and J by 5 bases; unmatched bases: 7. This CDR3 has 13 amino acids. Germline CDR1 reads MRHNA; CDR2 reads SNTAGT. CDR3 sequence reads: CASKRTGGTEAFF. CDR3 sequence (DNA): TGTGCCAGCAAACGGACAGGTGGAACTGAAGCTTTCTTT.

This clonotype was seen a handful of times. This chain links TRBV12-3 or TRBV12-4 with TRBJ2-2, with 9 bases lining up with TRBD1. V gave up 7 bases and J gave up 5 bases; unmatched junction bases: 8. This CDR3 has 15 residues. In DNA form, the CDR3 reads TGTGCCAGCACCGGGACAGGGTGGATAACCGGGGAGCTGTTTTTT. Translated, it gives CASTGTGWITGELFF.

This clonotype was seen many times. The chain uses TRBV4-3 and TRBJ1-1; D gene uncertain. V was shortened by 0 bases and J by 2 bases, with 10 bases between the two germline ends. The CDR3 sequence is 15 residues long. Looked up from germline, CDR1 is LGHNA and CDR2 is YSLEER. CDR3 loop: CASSQEEVINTEAFF. The CDR3 nucleotides read TGCGCCAGCAGCCAAGAAGAGGTCATTAACACTGAAGCTTTCTTT.

At least ten counts were recorded for this clonotype. This sequence joins TRBV6-5 and TRBJ1-1; 8 bases line up with TRBD1. The length of the CDR3 is 14 residues. Trimming removed 2 bases from V and 10 bases from J; junction bases left unmatched: 9. The germline CDR1 and CDR2 sequences are MNHEY and SVGAGI. The CDR3 DNA is TGTGCCAGCAGTTACGAATCGGCAGGGGGCTCAGCTTTCTTT. Its protein is CASSYESAGGSAFF.

The V gene is TRBV27, the J gene TRBJ1-2; D is perhaps TRBD1 (5 bases). The germline V gene has CDR1 MNHEY and CDR2 SMNVEV (reference sequence). V lost 6 bases, J lost 0 bases, and 14 bases lay in between. The CDR3 sequence is 15 residues long. For the CDR3, the DNA is TGTGCCAGCAGCCCCCTTGAGGGGTCTAACTATGGCTACACCTTC. Its translation: CASSPLEGSNYGYTF.

The chain joins TRBV24-1 to TRBJ2-1; D not certain. V gave up 7 bases and J gave up 12 bases, with 15 bases separating them. There are 12 residues in the CDR3. Germline-derived CDR1 and CDR2 are KGHDR and SFDVKD. CDR3 DNA: TGTGCCACCAGCACCTTTTCTCTGGGGCAGTTCTTC. Translating it yields CATSTFSLGQFF.

This clonotype was observed a handful of times. The rearrangement joins TRBV24-1 to TRBJ2-6; the match to TRBD1 covers 7 bases. After removal of 9 bases from V and 0 bases from J, the junction contained 1 base not matched to a gene. The CDR3 sequence is 14 residues long. CDR1 and CDR2 (germline): KGHDR, SFDVKD. CDR3 nucleotide sequence: TGTGCCACCCGGGACAGCTCTGGGGCCAACGTCCTGACTTTC. Protein sequence: CATRDSSGANVLTF.

The rearrangement uses TRBV3-1 and TRBJ2-2; possible D gene TRBD2, 6 bases. Germline CDR1 is LGHDT and CDR2 is YNNKEL (reference sequence). V lost 1 base to trimming and J lost 0 bases, with 18 bases between them. The CDR3 extends over 19 amino acids. The CDR3 nucleotides read TGTGCCAGCAGCCAAGCTTACCCGAAGGAGGGAACGAACACCGGGGAGCTGTTTTTT. As protein: CASSQAYPKEGTNTGELFF.

The rearrangement joins TRBV7-8 to TRBJ2-5, with TRBD2 identical over 9 bases. CDR1 and CDR2 from the germline V gene are SGHVS and FQNEAQ. This CDR3 has 17 amino acids. V shed 3 bases and J 0 bases; nucleotides not matched to a gene: 8. The CDR3 protein is CASSFRLAGTDQETQYF. In DNA form, the CDR3 reads TGTGCCAGCAGCTTTCGCCTAGCGGGAACCGACCAAGAGACCCAGTACTTC.

This clonotype was seen a few times. The V call is TRBV11-2, the J call TRBJ2-5; 15 bases are a match to TRBD2. CDR1 is SGHAT, CDR2 FQNNGV, per germline. J gave up 5 bases and V 1 base, and 11 bases lay outside the gene matches. The CDR3 is 19 residues long. CDR3 bases: TGTGCCAGCAGCTTAGGTTCCGGACTAGCGGGAGGGCCTGGTGAGACCCAGTACTTC. Its translation is CASSLGSGLAGGPGETQYF.

This clonotype has at least ten counts. V is TRBV5-5 and J is TRBJ2-1; perhaps TRBD2 as D (6 bases). The CDR3 runs 12 residues. V was shortened by 4 bases and J by 9 bases, with 11 bases between the two germline ends. CDR1 SGHKS and CDR2 YYEKEE come from the germline V gene (reference sequence). The CDR3 nucleotides are TGTGCCAGCAGCCGGGAGTTCAGTGAGCAGTTCTTC. It encodes CASSREFSEQFF.

The gene calls are TRBV6-2 or TRBV6-3 and TRBJ2-7, with D unclear. CDR3 length equals 13 residues. V gave up 3 bases and J gave up 4 bases, with 10 bases separating them. The germline CDR1 and CDR2 sequences are MNHEY and SVGEGT. The CDR3: CASSYGPEYEQYV. The CDR3 DNA reads as TGTGCCAGCAGTTATGGGCCGGAATACGAGCAGTACGTC.

This clonotype occurred a few times. V usage is TRBV5-6 and J usage is TRBJ2-7; D is unclear. Germline V CDR1 and CDR2: SGHDT, YYEEEE. The CDR3 extends over 14 amino acids. V dropped 5 bases and J dropped 3 bases, with 15 bases sitting between them. The CDR3 here is CASRLLGVDYEQYF. CDR3 in DNA: TGTGCCAGCAGACTCCTTGGGGTAGACTACGAGCAGTACTTC.

At least ten counts were recorded for this clonotype. The chain carries TRBV20-1 and TRBJ1-1; unclear D gene. The germline V gene has CDR1 DFQATT and CDR2 SNEGSKA (reference sequence). V shed 0 bases and J shed 1 base, with 9 bases lying between them. The CDR3 length is 14 residues. CDR3 sequence (DNA): TGCAGTGCTAGAGATAGACGGGGGAACACTGAAGCTTTCTTT. It encodes CSARDRRGNTEAFF.

This clonotype was counted ten times or more. The chain employs TRBV6-5 and TRBJ1-6, with D unclear. The CDR3 has 14 amino acids. V was clipped by 2 bases and J by 0 bases, with 2 bases between them. Germline loops: CDR1 MNHEY, CDR2 SVGAGI. CDR3 sequence: CASSYNSYNSPLHF. CDR3 bases: TGTGCCAGCAGTTACAACTCCTATAATTCACCCCTCCACTTT.

This clonotype was found many times. The chain has TRBV12-3 or TRBV12-4 and TRBJ2-3, with D perhaps matching TRBD1 (5 bases). V dropped 4 bases and J dropped 6 bases, with 8 bases sitting between them. The CDR3 is 12 residues long. In DNA form, the CDR3 reads TGTGCCAGCAGTTCGGACATGGATACGCAGTATTTT. Translated: CASSSDMDTQYF.

This chain joins TRBV29-1 and TRBJ2-5; the D call may be TRBD1 or TRBD2 (5 bases each). CDR1 and CDR2 (germline): SQVTM, ANQGSEA. The germline V and J ends were trimmed by 2 bases and 0 bases, with 7 bases remaining between them. The CDR3 contains 13 residues. As DNA, the CDR3 is TGCAGCGTTGAAAAGGGACACCAAGAGACCCAGTACTTC. Protein sequence: CSVEKGHQETQYF.

This clonotype was seen many times. This chain uses TRBV4-2 with TRBJ2-7, with D tentatively TRBD1 or TRBD2 (5 bases each). Germline V gene sequence: CDR1 LGHNA, CDR2 YNFKEQ. The CDR3 has 14 amino acids. The germline V and J ends were trimmed by 1 base and 3 bases, with 10 bases remaining between them. The CDR3 sequence is CASSQGGVDYEQYF. CDR3 in DNA: TGTGCCAGCAGCCAAGGAGGGGTAGACTACGAGCAGTACTTC.

The rearrangement uses TRBV12-3 or TRBV12-4 and TRBJ2-4; 8 positions match TRBD2. V trimming: 4 bases; J trimming: 1 base; junction bases outside the gene matches: 6. The CDR3 consists of 16 residues. CDR3 protein: CASSWGPGGAKNIQYF. CDR3 bases: TGTGCCAGCAGTTGGGGGCCGGGGGGGGCCAAAAACATTCAGTACTTC.

The V and J genes are TRBV5-1 and TRBJ2-1; possibly TRBD1 for D (5 bases). This CDR3 is built from 14 residues. The V end lost 0 bases, the J end lost 7 bases, and 11 bases lay between the germline ends. Germline V gives CDR1 SGHRS, CDR2 YFSETQ. Here the CDR3 reads CASSLAGIGNEQFF. The CDR3 DNA follows: TGCGCCAGCAGCTTGGCAGGGATCGGGAATGAGCAGTTCTTC.

In this sample, this clonotype turned up many times. The chain carries TRBV5-1 and TRBJ2-1; 12 nucleotides match TRBD2. This CDR3 has 15 residues. Trimming removed 4 bases from V and 6 bases from J; junction bases left unmatched: 5. CDR1 SGHRS and CDR2 YFSETQ come from the germline V gene. Written as DNA, the CDR3 is TGCGCCAGCAGCCTTCTAGCGGGAGGGCTCAATGAGCAGTTCTTC. The encoded protein is CASSLLAGGLNEQFF.